This paragraph reports one TCR beta chain. With a much larger clone just one base away, this may be a read error. Amplification targeted TCR beta CDR3 regions from RNA transcripts. Using the HTBI primer set, a first-round RT-PCR was run on the TCR CDR3. A single record per CDR3 protein comes from TCRdb applying MiXCR to the multiplex PCR reads. The table includes about 35,000 distinct CDR3 sequences, about 49% detected once. These data come from a study of T cells in Graves' hyperthyroidism and ophthalmopathy. The CDR3 covers 16 residues. The germline CDR1 and CDR2 sequences are MGHRA and YSYEKL. Hyperthyroidism was newly diagnosed in patients aged 18 to 65 (duration under 2 months). At first hyperthyroidism diagnosis, before any ophthalmopathy symptoms, the blood sample was collected.

The sample consisted of blood. This chain connects TRBV4-1 to TRBJ2-5; 10 bases line up with TRBD2. This sequence originates from a woman aged 45 to 65 with Graves' hyperthyroidism that later progressed to Graves' ophthalmopathy. The CDR3 protein is CAGSPVPLAGAETQYF. CDR3 in DNA: TGCGCCGGCAGCCCAGTTCCCCTAGCGGGAGCAGAGACCCAGTACTTC.